These 26 T cell receptor beta chains share one sample of origin, sequenced in a study of cytomegalovirus exposure and HLA in healthy donors. Primers included in the PCR were 60 Vbeta and 13 Jbeta primers. The protocol was immunoSEQ multiplex PCR, while the TCRdb copy is restricted to in-frame clones and leaves out a portion. The table shows almost 200,000 clones, with 75% to 85% occurring only once. Sample: PBMCs. These receptors all come from a male donor in good health and CMV-seropositive.

The chain couples TRBV9 to TRBJ2-1; 8 bases line up with TRBD2. The CDR3 consists of 12 residues. After removal of 0 bases from V and 12 bases from J, the junction contained 2 bases not matched to a gene. CDR1 SGDLS and CDR2 YYNGEE come from the germline V gene. CDR3 in DNA: TGTGCCAGCAGCGTAGAAACTAGCGGGCAGTTCTTC. Translating gives CASSVETSGQFF.

The chain employs TRBV7-3 and TRBJ2-3, with TRBD2 identical over 7 bases. V gave up 0 bases and J gave up 2 bases; unmatched junction bases: 8. CDR3 length: 17 residues. Germline values: CDR1 SGHTA, CDR2 FQGTGA. This CDR3 reads CASSLTKGGSSTDTQYF. Here the CDR3 DNA reads TGTGCCAGCAGCTTAACGAAGGGCGGGAGTTCCACAGATACGCAGTATTTT.

The chain joins TRBV10-1 to TRBJ2-4; D is perhaps TRBD1 (5 bases). Trimming cost V 8 bases and J 0 bases, with 11 bases left between them. There are 14 residues in the CDR3. The germline CDR1 and CDR2 sequences are WNHNN and SYGVQD (reference sequence). In DNA, the CDR3 is TGCGCCAGCGACAGAACCTTAGCCAAAAACATTCAGTACTTC. Its translation: CASDRTLAKNIQYF.

This clone has only one observation. The chain couples TRBV7-9 to TRBJ1-1, with a possible D match to TRBD1 (6 bases). CDR1 and CDR2 (germline): SEHNR, FQNEAQ (reference sequence). The CDR3 length is 15 residues. V was shortened by 5 bases and J by 2 bases, with 15 bases between the two germline ends. Written as DNA, the CDR3 is TGTGCCAGCAGCCCACAACAGGGATCTAACACTGAAGCTTTCTTT. It codes for CASSPQQGSNTEAFF.

The gene calls are TRBV28 and TRBJ1-5; 7 nucleotides agree with TRBD1. The V gene end was trimmed by 3 bases and the J gene end by 3 bases; junction bases not matched to a gene: 5. The CDR3 runs 15 residues. Germline CDR1 MDHEN, CDR2 SYDVKM. CDR3 region: CASSFLQGFNQPQHF. The CDR3 nucleotides are TGTGCCAGCAGTTTTCTACAGGGGTTCAATCAGCCCCAGCATTTT.

Concerning this clone itself: At one end the junction does not follow the germline gene, possibly because of a read error. This sequence joins TRBV7-9 and TRBJ2-7, with 12 bases matching TRBD1. Germline-derived CDR1 and CDR2 are SEHNR and FQNEAQ (reference sequence). This CDR3 is built from 15 residues. CDR3 loop: CSSRPGTGGPYEQYF. The CDR3 coding sequence is TGTTCCAGCAGGCCCGGGACAGGGGGCCCCTACGAGCAGTACTTC.

This clone showed up just once. The chain has TRBV20-1 and TRBJ2-3; possible D gene TRBD2, 6 bases. This CDR3 spans 10 amino acids. Germline loops: CDR1 DFQATT, CDR2 SNEGSKA (reference sequence). As DNA, the CDR3 is TGCAGCCTGGGGACTGATACGCAGTATTTT. This translates into CSLGTDTQYF.

In this sample, this clone turned up once. This chain links TRBV27 with TRBJ2-1; a possible D gene is TRBD2 (6 bases). The CDR3 totals 16 residues. Trimming removed 5 bases from V and 6 bases from J, with 20 bases in between. Germline CDR1 MNHEY, CDR2 SMNVEV (reference sequence). This CDR3 reads CASSKMGSATSNEQFF. The CDR3 nucleotides are TGTGCCAGCAGTAAGATGGGGTCCGCGACTAGCAATGAGCAGTTCTTC.

The DNA of the CDR3 is TGCGCCAGCAGCCAAGGCGACCGGACAGGGGGATGTCAGCCCCAGCATTTT. It is translated as CASSQGDRTGGCQPQHF. The V gene is TRBV4-3, the J gene TRBJ1-5; the match to TRBD1 covers 10 bases. The CDR3 is made up of 17 amino acids. Germline assignment: CDR1 LGHNA and CDR2 YSLEER. The V and J ends lost 1 base and 6 bases, in that order; junction bases with no gene match: 9.

This chain connects TRBV7-2 to TRBJ2-1; 7 positions agree with TRBD1. Losses at the gene ends were 3 bases for V and 3 bases for J; bases not matched to a gene: 5. The CDR3 has 15 residues. The V gene's germline CDR1 is SGHTA and CDR2 FQGNSA. CDR3 sequence: CASSLLTGIYNEQFF. As DNA, the CDR3 is TGTGCCAGCAGCTTGCTGACAGGGATCTACAATGAGCAGTTCTTC.

This clone has more than one count but fewer than ten. This chain links TRBV10-2 with TRBJ1-6; no definite D call. The germline CDR1 and CDR2 sequences are WSHSY and SAAADI. The length of the CDR3 is 14 residues. V was clipped by 0 bases and J by 7 bases, with 7 bases between them. CDR3 loop: CASSESHENSPLHF. The DNA of the CDR3 is TGCGCCAGCAGTGAGTCACACGAAAATTCACCCCTCCACTTT.

The chain employs TRBV18 and TRBJ2-7; 8 nucleotides agree with TRBD1. CDR3 length equals 13 residues. Trimming cost V 6 bases and J 2 bases; bases outside gene matches: 3. CDR1 is KGHSH and CDR2 is LQKENI in the germline V gene. Here the CDR3 reads CASSRDRTYEQYF. The CDR3, as DNA: TGTGCCAGCTCTAGGGACAGGACCTACGAGCAGTACTTC. Based on the CDR3 plus reference TRBV18 and TRBJ2-7, the full variable domain is NAGVMQNPRHLVRRRGQEARLRCSPMKGHSHVYWYRQLPEEGLKFMVYLQKENIIDESGMPKERFSAEFPKEGPSILRIQQVVRGDSAAYFCASSRDRTYEQYFGPGTRLTVT.

This chain uses TRBV12-1 with TRBJ2-7; the D call in the table, TRBD2, was not verified against the DNA. TRBV12-1 has pseudogene status. CDR3 length: 16 amino acids. This CDR3 reads CASSPPSGWPPYEQYF. For the CDR3, the DNA is TGTGCCAGCAGCCCACCCTCGGGGTGGCCCCCCTACGAGCAGTACTTC.

This chain uses TRBV4-3 with TRBJ2-2, with 10 bases lining up with TRBD2. The CDR3 is 15 residues long. Germline V gene lookup returns CDR1 LGHNA and CDR2 YSLEER. The junction had 4 bases not matched to a gene; V was cut back by 5 bases and J by 4 bases. The CDR3 DNA follows: TGCGCCAGCAGCTACAGCGGGGGGGGCACCGGGGAGCTGTTTTTT. Protein product: CASSYSGGGTGELFF.

The gene calls are TRBV27 and TRBJ1-2; D perhaps matches TRBD1 (5 bases). This CDR3 comprises 12 residues. In germline, CDR1 is MNHEY, CDR2 SMNVEV (reference sequence). Between the trimmed V and J ends, which lost 2 bases and 10 bases, there was a span of 11 bases. The CDR3 region is CASSLPGGTYTF. The CDR3 coding sequence is TGTGCCAGCAGTTTACCGGGAGGGACCTACACCTTC.

The chain recombines TRBV7-2 with TRBJ2-5; D gene uncertain. Germline lookup yields CDR1 SGHTA and CDR2 FQGNSA. The CDR3 runs 13 residues. The V end lost 2 bases, the J end lost 0 bases, and 4 bases lay between the germline ends. As DNA, the CDR3 is TGTGCCAGCAGCTTACAGTACCAAGAGACCCAGTACTTC. Protein product: CASSLQYQETQYF.

The CDR3 protein is CASSVDSGSGRSYNEQFF. DNA of the CDR3: TGTGCCAGCAGCGTAGATAGCGGGAGTGGGCGCTCCTACAATGAGCAGTTCTTC. This chain links TRBV9 with TRBJ2-1, with 9 bases identical to TRBD2. The CDR3 has 18 amino acids. V dropped 0 bases and J dropped 0; count of bases not matched to a gene: 7. Germline lookup yields CDR1 SGDLS and CDR2 YYNGEE.

The chain has TRBV5-1 and TRBJ2-3; 9 bases match TRBD1. Per germline, CDR1 SGHRS and CDR2 YFSETQ. Trimming at V came to 4 bases and at J to 2 bases, leaving 5 bases not matched to a gene. This CDR3 region has 15 residues. The CDR3 spells CASSPDRGDTDTQYF. The CDR3 DNA follows: TGCGCCAGCAGCCCGGACAGGGGCGACACAGATACGCAGTATTTT.

In its sample, this clone was seen a few times. This chain connects TRBV11-1 to TRBJ1-4, with D unclear. Germline CDR1 SGHAT, CDR2 FQDESV (reference sequence). The V end was cut by 0 bases, the J end by 0 bases, with 11 bases between. The CDR3 extends over 17 amino acids. CDR3 region: CASSLALEIATNEKLFF. CDR3 in DNA: TGTGCCAGCAGCTTAGCGTTGGAGATTGCAACTAATGAAAAACTGTTTTTT.

This clone has a single count. V is TRBV9 and J is TRBJ1-2; 7 bases match TRBD1. Per germline, CDR1 SGDLS and CDR2 YYNGEE. Losses at the gene ends were 0 bases for V and 6 bases for J; bases not matched to a gene: 5. The CDR3 spans 14 residues. The CDR3 reads CASSVETGINGYTF. As DNA, the CDR3 is TGTGCCAGCAGCGTAGAGACAGGGATAAATGGCTACACCTTC.

The chain carries TRBV30 and TRBJ2-7; maybe TRBD2 (6 bases). The germline V and J ends were trimmed by 3 bases and 1 base, with 7 bases remaining between them. Looked up from germline, CDR1 is GTSNPN and CDR2 is SVGIG (reference sequence). CDR3 length: 12 residues. The CDR3 DNA reads as TGTGCCTGGAGGGGGGGTTCCTACGAGCAGTACTTC. Its protein product is CAWRGGSYEQYF.

The rearrangement joins TRBV2 to TRBJ1-5; 9 nucleotides agree with TRBD1. The ends lost 7 bases at V and 5 bases at J; junction bases unmatched: 15. From germline, CDR1 is SNHLY and CDR2 FYNNEI. The CDR3 loop spans 17 amino acids. This chain's CDR3 is CASTQDRGSGGHQPQHF. The CDR3 DNA reads as TGTGCCAGCACTCAGGACAGGGGCTCAGGGGGTCATCAGCCCCAGCATTTT.

The chain couples TRBV4-1 to TRBJ2-3; 7 positions match TRBD1. V lost 3 bases and J lost 7; bases outside the gene matches: 7. This CDR3 comprises 14 residues. The germline V gene has CDR1 MGHRA and CDR2 YSYEKL. CDR3 region: CASSHPRGLYTQYF. CDR3 bases: TGCGCCAGCAGCCACCCCAGGGGGTTATATACGCAGTATTTT.

This chain links TRBV7-9 with TRBJ1-2; 7 bases fit TRBD1. Trimming removed 3 bases from V and 8 bases from J; junction bases left unmatched: 6. Germline V gene sequence: CDR1 SEHNR, CDR2 FQNEAQ (reference sequence). This CDR3 contains 13 residues. The CDR3 spells CASSFDRAFGYTF. CDR3 nucleotide sequence: TGTGCCAGCAGCTTTGACAGGGCTTTCGGCTACACCTTC.

The V and J genes are TRBV4-3 and TRBJ1-4, with TRBD1 matching 7 bases. The trim removed 1 base at V and 3 bases at J, leaving 8 bases unmatched. CDR3 length: 17 residues. Looked up from germline, CDR1 is LGHNA and CDR2 is YSLEER. CDR3 sequence (DNA): TGCGCCAGCAGCCAAGCGTCGTCCGGGACAGCTAATGAAAAACTGTTTTTT. This translates into CASSQASSGTANEKLFF.

The chain uses TRBV5-4 and TRBJ1-3; D uncertain. CDR1 SGHNT and CDR2 YYREEE come from the germline V gene (reference sequence). The V end lost 2 bases, the J end lost 4 bases, and 4 bases lay between the germline ends. This CDR3 is 12 amino acids long. CDR3 region: CASSFSGNTIYF. In DNA, the CDR3 is TGTGCCAGCAGCTTTTCAGGAAACACCATATATTTT.